Listed below are T cell receptor beta chains from one sample, sequenced in a study of identical twins. TCRdb redid the calling of the 5' RACE reads with MiXCR, one entry per CDR3 protein. The sample holds about 530,000 distinct CDR3 sequences, about 20% seen once. This sample was shared with a second study, whose subject was yellow fever vaccine responses in identical twins.

Sequencing was done on a sample of CD4+ T cells sorted from blood. These receptors were obtained from a woman aged 18-30 years in good health. Both conserved end residues are part of each CDR3. Each record gives: V gene, clone size, D gene, J gene, CDR3 DNA, CDR3 protein. D genes are given only for firm matches. Not all rows give a size; the values are once, few, many and, for expanded clones, a class.

>TRBV12-3/TRBV12-4|.|.|TRBJ2-5
TGTGCCAGCAGTTTACCTCAGAAAGAGACCCAGTACTTC
CASSLPQKETQYF
>TRBV6-5|.|TRBD1|TRBJ2-7
TGTGCCAGCAGACAGGGGGCTTACGAGCAGTACTTC
CASRQGAYEQYF
>TRBV24-1|few|TRBD2|TRBJ2-3
TGTGCCACCAGTGATTTGGCCGGGGGGGGTGAAGATACGCAGTATTTT
CATSDLAGGGEDTQYF
>TRBV9|.|TRBD2|TRBJ2-5
TGTGCCAGCAGCACTTCTAGCGGGAGGGCCCAAGAGACCCAGTACTTC
CASSTSSGRAQETQYF
>TRBV15|few|.|TRBJ2-3
TGTGCCACCAGCAAGAGAGGGGACGGAGATACGCAGTATTTT
CATSKRGDGDTQYF
>TRBV15|.|.|TRBJ2-1
TGTGCCACCAGCAGAGCCACAGGTGAGCAGTTCTTC
CATSRATGEQFF
>TRBV20-1|.|.|TRBJ2-2
TGCAGTGCTAGTGCAGGGAACACCGGGGAGCTGTTTTTT
CSASAGNTGELFF
>TRBV11-2|.|.|TRBJ2-1
TGTGCCAGCAGCTTAGTCAGGGGTAGCGGGTCCTACAATGAGCAGTTCTTC
CASSLVRGSGSYNEQFF
>TRBV29-1|many|.|TRBJ1-2
TGCAGCGTCGGGGCGGGCTATGGCTACACCTTC
CSVGAGYGYTF
>TRBV7-9|.|TRBD2|TRBJ2-3
TGTGCCAGCAGCCCAATCAGGCCGGCGGGGGGAACAGATACGCAGTATTTT
CASSPIRPAGGTDTQYF
>TRBV7-2|.|.|TRBJ2-5
TGTGCCAGCAGCTTAGCGAACCCCGCCGGGAGAGAGACCCAGTACTTC
CASSLANPAGRETQYF
>TRBV27|.|.|TRBJ2-5
TGTGCCAGCAGTCACAGAGACACCAAAGAGACCCAGTACTTC
CASSHRDTKETQYF
>TRBV11-2|.|.|TRBJ2-3
TGTGCCAGCAGCTTAGGGGCGGGGGCCCACACAGATACGCAGTATTTT
CASSLGAGAHTDTQYF
>TRBV5-1|.|.|TRBJ1-5
TGCGCCAGCAGCTTGGGACTCAGCGGGGGAAATCAGCCCCAGCATTTT
CASSLGLSGGNQPQHF
>TRBV12-3/TRBV12-4|few|TRBD2|TRBJ2-3
TGTGCCAGCAGCTACGGGGGGGGGGCCTTCACAGATACGCAGTATTTT
CASSYGGGAFTDTQYF
>TRBV27|few|.|TRBJ2-7
TGTGCCAGCACCCCTCGGTGGCAGGGGGGGTACGAGCAGTACTTC
CASTPRWQGGYEQYF
>TRBV10-3|few|.|TRBJ2-2
TGTGCCATCAGTGAAAAGGGACTGCCGTCGACCGGGGAGCTGTTTTTT
CAISEKGLPSTGELFF
>TRBV24-1|.|TRBD1|TRBJ2-1
TGTGCCACCAGTGATTCTACAGGGGCCCTGAACAATGAGCAGTTCTTC
CATSDSTGALNNEQFF
>TRBV5-1|.|TRBD2|TRBJ2-3
TGCGCCAGCAGCACCGTCCTAGCGGGGGGGCAAGCTGCGGGCACAGATACGCAGTATTTT
CASSTVLAGGQAAGTDTQYF
>TRBV12-3/TRBV12-4|few|.|TRBJ2-6
TGTGCCAGCAGTTTAGAGGACTACCTCTCTGGGGCCAACGTCCTGACTTTC
CASSLEDYLSGANVLTF
>TRBV5-1|.|.|TRBJ2-2
TGCGCCAGCAGCTTGTTCCCCACGAACACCGGGGAGCTGTTTTTT
CASSLFPTNTGELFF
>TRBV11-1|.|TRBD2|TRBJ2-3
TGTGCCAGCAGCCCGGGGGGGATGCTAGCAGTCACCACAGATACGCAGTATTTT
CASSPGGMLAVTTDTQYF
>TRBV27|.|TRBD2|TRBJ2-3
TGTGCCAGCAGACGCAGGACTAGCGGGATCGGTCCCACAGATACGCAGTATTTT
CASRRRTSGIGPTDTQYF
>TRBV20-1|few|.|TRBJ2-2
TGCAGTGCGCGTTCGGCCTTCGGGGAGCTGTTTTTT
CSARSAFGELFF
>TRBV5-1|.|TRBD1|TRBJ1-1
TGCGCCAGCAGCTTGGTCGACAGGGGTACTGAAGCTTTCTTT
CASSLVDRGTEAFF
>TRBV20-1|.|.|TRBJ1-6
TGCAGTGCCCCAACCTCAGGGTATAATTCACCCCTCCACTTT
CSAPTSGYNSPLHF
>TRBV20-1|few|.|TRBJ1-3
TGCAGTGCTAGTTGGGGGGCATACGGAAACACCATATATTTT
CSASWGAYGNTIYF
>TRBV28|few|TRBD2|TRBJ2-1
TGTGCCAGCAGAGGGTCGGGGGGGTCCTACAATGAGCAGTTCTTC
CASRGSGGSYNEQFF
>TRBV6-5|few|.|TRBJ2-1
TGTGCCAGCAAGTTAGAAAAATCCCCCAATGAGCAGTTCTTC
CASKLEKSPNEQFF
>TRBV20-1|once|TRBD1|TRBJ1-4
TGCAGTGCTAGACCGGACAGGGATGGAAAACTGTTTTTT
CSARPDRDGKLFF
>TRBV12-3/TRBV12-4|.|.|TRBJ2-4
TGTGCCAGCAGCGACTCCCGAGGAACTCTAGCCAAAAACATTCAGTACTTC
CASSDSRGTLAKNIQYF
>TRBV5-1|.|.|TRBJ2-1
TGCGCCAGCAGCTTGGAGTCTAGCGTACCATTGATCTTC
CASSLESSVPLIF
>TRBV5-1|few|.|TRBJ2-3
TGCGCCAGCAGCTCTACCGGGACACCACTAAGCACAGATACGCAGTATTTT
CASSSTGTPLSTDTQYF
>TRBV9|few|.|TRBJ1-4
TGTGCCAGCAGCGTAGGGAGCAGAGATAATGAAAAACTGTTTTTT
CASSVGSRDNEKLFF